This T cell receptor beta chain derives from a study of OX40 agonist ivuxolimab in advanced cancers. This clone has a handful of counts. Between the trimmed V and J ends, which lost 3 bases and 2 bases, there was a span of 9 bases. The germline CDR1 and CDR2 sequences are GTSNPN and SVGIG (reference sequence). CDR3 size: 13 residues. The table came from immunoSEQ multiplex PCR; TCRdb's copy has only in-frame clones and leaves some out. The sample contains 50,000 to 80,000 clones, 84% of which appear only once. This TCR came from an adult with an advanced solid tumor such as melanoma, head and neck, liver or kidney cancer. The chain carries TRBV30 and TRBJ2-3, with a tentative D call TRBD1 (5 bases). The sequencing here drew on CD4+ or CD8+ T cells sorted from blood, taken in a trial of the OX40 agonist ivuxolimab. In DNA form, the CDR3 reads TGTGCCTGGAGCGCAGGGCTCACAGATACGCAGTATTTT. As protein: CAWSAGLTDTQYF.